One and the same sample provided the 10 T cell receptor beta chains below, sequenced in a study of T cell changes during pregnancy in multiple sclerosis. TCRdb keeps only in-frame clones here, not all; method: immunoSEQ multiplex PCR. The table records just under 20,000 clones, nearly 90% of them present only once. The sequencing here drew on CD8+ T cells from peripheral blood mononuclear cells, taken in the second trimester of pregnancy. These receptors all come from a female donor in good health, enrolled as a control in a pregnancy study.

The V gene is TRBV25-1, the J gene TRBJ1-1, with TRBD1 as a possible D gene (5 bases). The CDR3 spans 16 residues. Trimming shortened V by 0 bases and J by 6 bases, and 17 bases separated the two germline ends. Germline V gene sequence: CDR1 MGHDK, CDR2 SYGVNS. CDR3 residues: CASSEYGGLGMAEAFF. CDR3 bases: TGTGCCAGCAGTGAATATGGGGGGTTGGGTATGGCTGAAGCTTTCTTT. Full variable domain (remainder filled in from reference TRBV25-1 and TRBJ1-1): EADIYQTPRYLVIGTGKKITLECSQTMGHDKMYWYQQDPGMELHLIHYSYGVNSTEKGDLSSESTVSRIRTEHFPLTLESARPSHTSQYLCASSEYGGLGMAEAFFGQGTRLTVV.

There are a few counts of this clone. The chain combines TRBV4-1 with TRBJ1-1, with D possibly matching TRBD1 (5 bases). Germline CDR1 and CDR2: MGHRA and YSYEKL. Trimming removed 2 bases from V and 4 bases from J, with 11 bases in between. The CDR3 length is 14 residues. This CDR3 is CASSQTNQGTEAFF. The CDR3 DNA reads TGCGCCAGCAGCCAAACCAACCAGGGCACTGAAGCTTTCTTT.

This rearrangement joins TRBV7-8 to TRBJ1-2; D unresolved. Trimming stripped 5 bases from V and 4 bases from J, with 23 bases between. This CDR3 spans 17 amino acids. Germline lookup yields CDR1 SGHVS and CDR2 FQNEAQ. CDR3 nucleotides: TGTGCCAGCAGCCGTAGCGTACGACGACAAGTCCGCTATGGCTACACCTTC. The encoded protein is CASSRSVRRQVRYGYTF.

Only one count was recorded for this clone. This chain connects TRBV13 to TRBJ2-5; 11 bases fit TRBD2. The CDR3 contains 17 residues. The junction had 11 bases not matched to a gene; V was cut back by 3 bases and J by 5 bases. Germline values: CDR1 PRHDT, CDR2 FYEKMQ (reference sequence). The CDR3 region is CASSFQTSGKIWETQYF. DNA of the CDR3: TGTGCCAGCAGCTTCCAGACTAGCGGGAAGATCTGGGAGACCCAGTACTTC.

In the case of this clone: Other DNA variants within this sample encode the same CDR3. The V gene is TRBV5-5, the J gene TRBJ2-7, with 9 bases lining up with TRBD1. The CDR3 sequence is 15 residues long. Germline V gives CDR1 SGHKS, CDR2 YYEKEE (reference sequence). With 0 bases clipped from V and 2 bases from J, the junction kept 3 bases outside the gene matches. CDR3 in DNA: TGTGCCAGCAGCTTGGGTGGGGACAGGGCCTACGAGCAGTACTTC. This gives the protein CASSLGGDRAYEQYF.

This chain links TRBV30 with TRBJ2-3, with unresolved D. The V end was cut by 4 bases, the J end by 2 bases, with 10 bases between. CDR3 length: 13 amino acids. Germline V gene sequence: CDR1 GTSNPN, CDR2 SVGIG (reference sequence). The CDR3 protein is CAWTVLLTDTQYF. The CDR3 DNA is TGTGCCTGGACTGTCTTACTCACAGATACGCAGTATTTT.

The V call is TRBV7-9, the J call TRBJ2-5; D not certain. The CDR3 loop spans 15 amino acids. V was trimmed by 1 base and J by 2 bases, leaving 11 bases between them. Germline V gene lookup returns CDR1 SEHNR and CDR2 FQNEAQ (reference sequence). This CDR3 reads CASSLVGQTQETQYF. The DNA of the CDR3 is TGTGCCAGCAGCTTAGTAGGCCAGACACAAGAGACCCAGTACTTC. Full variable domain (missing parts from reference TRBV7-9 and TRBJ2-5): DTGVSQNPRHKITKRGQNVTFRCDPISEHNRLYWYRQTLGQGPEFLTYFQNEAQLEKSRLLSDRFSAERPKGSFSTLEIQRTEQGDSAMYLCASSLVGQTQETQYFGPGTRLLVL.

V is TRBV27 and J is TRBJ2-3; 8 nucleotides align to TRBD2. The CDR3 runs to 15 residues. CDR1 and CDR2 (germline): MNHEY, SMNVEV (reference sequence). V lost 8 bases to trimming and J lost 2 bases; unmatched junction nucleotides: 9. The CDR3 sequence: CASSIAGTYTDTQYF. As DNA, the CDR3 is TGTGCCAGCTCAATAGCGGGGACCTACACAGATACGCAGTATTTT.

V usage is TRBV7-9 and J usage is TRBJ2-7; weak D call: TRBD2 (6 bases). V dropped 3 bases and J dropped 4 bases, with 10 bases sitting between them. The CDR3 spans 13 residues. The germline CDR1 and CDR2 sequences are SEHNR and FQNEAQ (reference sequence). DNA for the CDR3: TGTGCCAGCAGCTTTGGCGGGATTTACGAGCAGTACTTC. It translates to CASSFGGIYEQYF.

The chain links TRBV28 to TRBJ2-7, with 9 nucleotides matching TRBD1. V trimming: 8 bases; J trimming: 5 bases; junction bases outside the gene matches: 16. Germline loops: CDR1 MDHEN, CDR2 SYDVKM. The CDR3 extends over 16 amino acids. CDR3 region: CASAGTGPRRFDEQYF. The CDR3 DNA sequence: TGTGCCAGCGCCGGGACAGGGCCGAGACGTTTCGACGAGCAGTACTTC. The entire variable domain, with the rest obtained from reference TRBV28 and TRBJ2-7, is as follows: DVKVTQSSRYLVKRTGEKVFLECVQDMDHENMFWYRQDPGLGLRLIYFSYDVKMKEKGDIPEGYSVSREKKERFSLILESASTNQTSMYLCASAGTGPRRFDEQYFGPGTRLTVT.